The clone carrying this T cell receptor (beta chain) was counted between two and nine times. What it binds is not known. This entry is derived from a study of identical twins. Study conclusions and caveats: Conclusions leaned on cross-sectional statistical analysis and did not track the same donors over time. It was possible that invariant MAIT and iNKT cells partly confounded the zero-insertion analyses. Insertions were reduced in abundant cord blood beta clonotypes but not in memory repertoires.

V was pared by 7 bases and J by 4 bases, with 13 bases between. The CDR3 is 13 residues long. From germline, CDR1 is LGHDT and CDR2 YNNKEL (reference sequence). TCRdb reprocessed the 5' RACE reads with MiXCR, giving one entry per CDR3 protein. The table shows around 530,000 distinct CDR3 sequences, with roughly 15% occurring only once. This sample was shared with a second study, whose subject was yellow fever vaccine responses in identical twins.

This clonotype was sampled from a woman under 30 in good health. The specimen was CD4+ T cells sorted from blood. V and J are TRBV3-1 and TRBJ2-5; D possibly corresponds to TRBD2 (5 bases). In DNA form, the CDR3 reads TGTGCCAGCACCCACGAAGAGGGAGAGACCCAGTACTTC. Translation gives CASTHEEGETQYF.